The 4 T cell receptor beta chains in this list originate from one sample, sequenced in a study of human T cells and chemical hapten exposure. TCRdb redid the calling of the RACE reads with MiXCR, one entry per CDR3 protein. The sample lists about 31,000 distinct CDR3 sequences; 6.5% to 8.5% were seen once. As to time point: healthy volunteer bleed at 2 weeks. The starting material, unfractionated whole blood, was used for total RNA extraction. The sample was whole blood. These receptors were collected from a human donor in good health. Some clones in this sample may be carry-over from other donors' samples.

This clonotype was detected many times. The gene calls are TRBV4-2 and TRBJ1-1; D unclear. V was cut by 2 bases and J by 1 base, with 5 bases left in between. The CDR3 runs to 13 residues. Germline lookup yields CDR1 LGHNA and CDR2 YNFKEQ. The CDR3 reads CASSQTENTEAFF. DNA of the CDR3: TGTGCCAGCAGCCAAACAGAGAACACTGAAGCTTTCTTT.

This clonotype counts as medium-sized (0.01 to 0.1%). The V gene is TRBV20-1, the J gene TRBJ2-4, with 11 bases identical to TRBD2. Germline lookup yields CDR1 DFQATT and CDR2 SNEGSKA (reference sequence). Trimming removed 0 bases from V and 0 bases from J; junction bases left unmatched: 13. This CDR3 contains 20 residues. The CDR3, as DNA: TGCAGTGCTAGAGATCTCATTCCACTAGCGGGGGCCTTAGCCAAAAACATTCAGTACTTC. Its translation is CSARDLIPLAGALAKNIQYF.

This clonotype was observed a few times. The V call is TRBV12-3 or TRBV12-4, the J call TRBJ2-2; 12 nucleotides line up with TRBD1. The junction had 5 bases not matched to a gene; V was cut back by 6 bases and J by 6 bases. The CDR3 is made up of 15 amino acids. CDR3 in DNA: TGTGCCAGCAGATCGGGACAGGGGGCTTCCGGGGAGCTGTTTTTT. Translating it yields CASRSGQGASGELFF.

This clonotype was detected only a few times. V gene TRBV29-1 combines with J gene TRBJ2-1; 13 bases line up with TRBD2. The CDR3 is made up of 15 amino acids. Germline CDR1 and CDR2: SQVTM and ANQGSEA. V was clipped by 5 bases and J by 5 bases; unmatched bases: 6. DNA for the CDR3: TGCAGCGTTAGTTGGGGACTAGCGGGGAACAATGAGCAGTTCTTC. Protein sequence: CSVSWGLAGNNEQFF.